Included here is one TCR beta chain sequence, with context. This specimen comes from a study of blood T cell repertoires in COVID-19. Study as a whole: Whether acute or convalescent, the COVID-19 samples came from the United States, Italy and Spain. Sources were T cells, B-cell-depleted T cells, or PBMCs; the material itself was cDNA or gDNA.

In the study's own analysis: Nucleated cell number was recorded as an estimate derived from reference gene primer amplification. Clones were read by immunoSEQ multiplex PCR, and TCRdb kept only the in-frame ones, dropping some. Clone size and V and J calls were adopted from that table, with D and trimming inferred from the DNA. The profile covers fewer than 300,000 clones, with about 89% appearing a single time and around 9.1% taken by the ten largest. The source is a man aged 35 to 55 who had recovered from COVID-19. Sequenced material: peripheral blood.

For the CDR3, the DNA is TGTGCCAGCAGCTTGAGGAGAACAGGGAAAGTTCACAATGAGCAGTTCTTC. Protein sequence: CASSLRRTGKVHNEQFF. The chain is built from TRBV11-2 and TRBJ2-1, with D possibly TRBD1 on 6 matching bases. Deletions cut 3 bases from V and 5 bases from J, with 20 bases between. The CDR3 sequence is 17 residues long. Germline V lookup: CDR1 SGHAT, CDR2 FQNNGV.